This record concerns one T cell receptor beta chain sequence. Antigen: not known. TCRdb recomputed calls from the 5' RACE reads with MiXCR, one row per CDR3 protein. The sample holds 470,000 or so distinct CDR3 sequences, roughly 26% seen once. This sample was taken from a study of CD8 T cells in ankylosing spondylitis. Study results and limitations: It appeared that ankylosing spondylitis blood was characterized by a TCR beta motif of several highly homologous variants.

The CDR3 runs 15 residues. Trimming took off 1 base at V and 0 bases at J, with 10 bases between the two ends. CDR1 is SQVTM, CDR2 ANQGSEA, per germline. The chain couples TRBV29-1 to TRBJ2-1, with no clear D. The source material was blood, either unsorted or a sorted T cell fraction (not recorded which). The clonotype comes from a male donor with ankylosing spondylitis. CDR3 sequence reads: CSVEGPETSYNEQFF. CDR3 nucleotide sequence: TGCAGCGTTGAAGGTCCCGAGACCTCCTACAATGAGCAGTTCTTC.